By share of the sample, the clone carrying this TCR beta chain is large. Its antigen is currently unknown. Antigen-specific CD4+ T cells were expanded (with viral peptide pools) by the ViraFEST assay ahead of sequencing. Isolation of CD4+ T cells took place after about 10 days of culture. Infection dated between March and December 2020, before the Alpha, Beta and Delta variants reached the United States. IL-2 at approximately 9.7 IU/ml and peptides at 8 to 10 ug/ml were added to cultured PBMC, roughly 1.8 million per well. This CDR3 has 13 residues. Trimming removed 4 bases from V and 7 bases from J; junction bases left unmatched: 6. Germline V gene sequence: CDR1 SGHNT, CDR2 YENEEA. These data are taken from a study of vaccination effects on CD4 cells after COVID-19. In the study overall: The vaccine given was either BNT162b2 or mRNA-1273, in two doses. Samples came 142 and 148 days after COVID-19 diagnosis, before vaccination. General study findings and limits: Long after vaccination, the clones induced by infection and by vaccine shrank markedly in size.

TCRdb's table, derived via immunoSEQ multiplex PCR, lists solely in-frame clones and lacks some. Among about 26,000 clones listed, about 84% were seen once. This specimen was CD4+ T cells from PBMCs cultured with HCoV-NL63 spike peptides, taken before COVID-19 vaccination. This TCR came from a human donor who had a prior SARS-CoV-2 infection. V usage is TRBV11-3 and J usage is TRBJ2-7, with 8 bases identical to TRBD2. CDR3 sequence reads: CASSSGLAREQYF. In nucleotides, the CDR3 is TGTGCCAGCAGCTCCGGACTAGCTCGTGAGCAGTACTTC.